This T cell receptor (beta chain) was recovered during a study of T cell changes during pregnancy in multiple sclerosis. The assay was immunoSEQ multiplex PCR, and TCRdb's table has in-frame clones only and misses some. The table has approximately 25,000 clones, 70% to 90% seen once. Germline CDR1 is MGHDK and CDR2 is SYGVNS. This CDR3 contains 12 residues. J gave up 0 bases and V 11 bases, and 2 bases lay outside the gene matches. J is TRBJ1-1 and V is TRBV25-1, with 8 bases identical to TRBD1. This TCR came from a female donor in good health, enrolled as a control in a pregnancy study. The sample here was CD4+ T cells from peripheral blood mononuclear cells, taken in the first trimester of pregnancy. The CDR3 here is CASQGVNTEAFF. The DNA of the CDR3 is TGTGCCTCACAGGGGGTGAACACTGAAGCTTTCTTT.